These T cell receptor beta chains were read from a single sample in a study of PD-1 blockade in classical Hodgkin lymphoma. Repertoires were generated with immunoSEQ multiplex PCR, while TCRdb's copy carries only in-frame clones and drops some. Counted here are approximately 60,000 clones, 70% to 90% occurring once; the ten biggest clones make up roughly an eighth. The source was peripheral blood mononuclear cells (PBMCs), collected at baseline. The receptors shown here come from a human donor with classical Hodgkin lymphoma. CDR3s include the opening cysteine and the closing phenylalanine or tryptophan. The order of the fields is J gene, D gene, V gene, CDR3 protein, CDR3 DNA. The D gene is left open where the match is weak.

J gene: TRBJ2-2; D gene: .; V gene: TRBV19; CDR3 protein: CASSPAAGELFF; CDR3 DNA: TGTGCCAGTAGTCCTGCGGCCGGGGAGCTGTTTTTT
J gene: TRBJ2-2; D gene: TRBD2; V gene: TRBV30; CDR3 protein: CAWSEESGTVTGELFF; CDR3 DNA: TGTGCCTGGAGTGAGGAGAGCGGGACGGTCACCGGGGAGCTGTTTTTT
J gene: TRBJ1-5; D gene: .; V gene: TRBV7-2; CDR3 protein: CASSLQGSNQPQHF; CDR3 DNA: TGTGCCAGCAGCTTACAGGGAAGCAATCAGCCCCAGCATTTT
J gene: TRBJ2-3; D gene: TRBD2; V gene: TRBV7-9; CDR3 protein: CASSLSGGDTDTQYF; CDR3 DNA: TGTGCCAGCAGCTTAAGCGGGGGTGACACAGATACGCAGTATTTT
J gene: TRBJ2-3; D gene: .; V gene: TRBV7-2; CDR3 protein: CASSDLLASDTQYF; CDR3 DNA: TGTGCCAGCAGCGACCTACTAGCATCAGATACGCAGTATTTT
J gene: TRBJ1-3; D gene: .; V gene: TRBV28; CDR3 protein: CASTPRGVSSGNTIYF; CDR3 DNA: TGTGCCAGCACCCCGAGGGGGGTTAGTTCTGGAAACACCATATATTTT
J gene: TRBJ1-5; D gene: .; V gene: TRBV7-9; CDR3 protein: CASSQEGPQHF; CDR3 DNA: TGTGCCAGCAGCCAAGAGGGGCCCCAGCATTTT
J gene: TRBJ2-2; D gene: TRBD2; V gene: TRBV2; CDR3 protein: CASSERGGETGELFF; CDR3 DNA: TGTGCCAGCAGTGAGCGGGGGGGCGAGACCGGGGAGCTGTTTTTT
J gene: TRBJ2-7; D gene: .; V gene: TRBV2; CDR3 protein: CASTLLQGHSSYEQYF; CDR3 DNA: TGTGCCAGCACCCTCTTACAGGGTCATAGCTCCTACGAGCAGTACTTC
J gene: TRBJ2-2; D gene: .; V gene: TRBV27; CDR3 protein: CASSRTLNTGELFF; CDR3 DNA: TGTGCCAGCAGTAGGACTCTGAACACCGGGGAGCTGTTTTTT
J gene: TRBJ1-5; D gene: TRBD1; V gene: TRBV19; CDR3 protein: CASSIGTGAQPQHF; CDR3 DNA: TGTGCCAGTAGTATAGGGACAGGGGCTCAGCCCCAGCATTTT